The entry that follows covers one T cell receptor beta chain sequence. Recruits, aged about 18 to 90 years, lived in 24 US areas. Categorization into cohorts depended on clinical history that participants reported. The record originates from a study of blood T cell repertoires in COVID-19. About the study: Sample material is recorded as cDNA or gDNA derived from T cells, B-cell-depleted T cells, or PBMCs.

Authors' methods: The authors estimated nucleated cell counts from reference gene primer amplification. Clones were sequenced by immunoSEQ multiplex PCR, and TCRdb holds only the in-frame ones, with some missing. D and trimming come from the DNA, and the V and J calls and clone size come from that table. The sample records about 350,000 clones, roughly 90% being singletons. Sequences were obtained from PBMCs or T cells enriched from blood (not recorded which). The receptor's source is a woman in her 30s who had recovered from COVID-19.

DNA for the CDR3: TGTGCCAGCAGCTTGGATTCAGTTTATTCACCCCTCCACTTT. It encodes CASSLDSVYSPLHF. J is TRBJ1-6 and V is TRBV5-5; D remains ambiguous. The V gene lost 0 bases and the J gene lost 8 bases, with 9 bases spanning the gap. The length of the CDR3 is 14 residues. Germline CDR1 SGHKS, CDR2 YYEKEE (reference sequence).